This entry lists 21 T cell receptor beta chains sequenced from one sample in a study of cytomegalovirus exposure and HLA in healthy donors. 60 Vbeta and 13 Jbeta primers were used in PCR. Data came from immunoSEQ multiplex PCR; TCRdb stores just in-frame clones and leaves some out. The repertoire holds 90,000 to 100,000 clones, with 80% as singletons. Sequenced material: PBMCs. These receptors all stem from a man in his late teens or twenties in good health and CMV-seronegative.

This clone was counted between two and nine times. A far more abundant clone sits one base away, making this likely a read error. The sample holds other DNA sequences that translate to the same CDR3. CDR3 bases: TGTGCCAGCAGCGGGACAGTCTGGGACACTGAAGCTTTCTTT. This sequence encodes CASSGTVWDTEAFF. The J gene is TRBJ1-1, the V gene TRBV9; tentatively, D is TRBD1 (6 bases). Germline assignment: CDR1 SGDLS and CDR2 YYNGEE. CDR3 size: 14 residues. Trimming left V 3 bases short and J 3 bases short, with 12 bases between.

This sequence joins TRBV2 and TRBJ1-6; 8 bases are a match to TRBD1. The CDR3 consists of 14 residues. Germline V lookup: CDR1 SNHLY, CDR2 FYNNEI. The V gene end was trimmed by 6 bases and the J gene end by 6 bases; junction bases not matched to a gene: 4. This CDR3 reads CASRRTGINSPLHF. The CDR3 DNA reads as TGTGCCAGCAGAAGGACAGGGATTAATTCACCCCTCCACTTT.

The chain is built from TRBV5-1 and TRBJ2-3; 10 nucleotides line up with TRBD1. J gave up 0 bases and V 3 bases, and 4 bases lay outside the gene matches. The length of the CDR3 is 16 residues. In germline, CDR1 is SGHRS, CDR2 YFSETQ. The CDR3 DNA is TGCGCCAGCAGCTCCCTGGGACAGGGGAGCACAGATACGCAGTATTTT. Its translation is CASSSLGQGSTDTQYF.

V gene TRBV19 combines with J gene TRBJ2-3; 8 bases agree with TRBD2. The CDR3 is made up of 17 amino acids. Germline V gene sequence: CDR1 LNHDA, CDR2 SQIVND (reference sequence). V shed 3 bases and J 2 bases; nucleotides not matched to a gene: 10. Here the CDR3 reads CASSIGPSGRFTDTQYF. The CDR3 nucleotides read TGTGCCAGTAGTATTGGCCCCAGCGGGAGATTCACAGATACGCAGTATTTT.

This rearrangement joins TRBV9 to TRBJ1-1, with 9 bases fitting TRBD1. There are 14 residues in the CDR3. Trimming at V came to 4 bases and at J to 3 bases, leaving 4 bases not matched to a gene. CDR1 and CDR2 (germline): SGDLS, YYNGEE. This CDR3 is CASSSRTGDTEAFF. In DNA form, the CDR3 reads TGTGCCAGCAGCTCAAGGACAGGGGACACTGAAGCTTTCTTT.

A word on this clone: The junction and the germline gene differ at one end; a read error may be behind it. Here the CDR3 reads CSSSPFSGEIYEQYF. Written as DNA, the CDR3 is TGTTCCAGCAGCCCCTTTAGCGGAGAAATATACGAGCAGTACTTC. The rearrangement links TRBV7-9 to TRBJ2-7; a possible D gene is TRBD2 (6 bases). The CDR3 length is 15 residues. Germline CDR1 and CDR2: SEHNR and FQNEAQ (reference sequence). Based on the CDR3 plus reference TRBV7-9 and TRBJ2-7, the full variable domain is DTGVSQNPRHKITKRGQNVTFRCDPISEHNRLYWYRQTLGQGPEFLTYFQNEAQLEKSRLLSDRFSAERPKGSFSTLEIQRTEQGDSAMYLCSSSPFSGEIYEQYFGPGTRLTVT.

The J gene is TRBJ2-7, the V gene TRBV6-1; D is uncertain. Germline V CDR1 and CDR2: MNHNS, SASEGT. This CDR3 comprises 11 residues. Trimming removed 8 bases from V and 3 bases from J, with 8 bases in between. The CDR3: CASVTYYEQYF. Here the CDR3 DNA reads TGTGCCAGCGTTACCTACTACGAGCAGTACTTC.

This chain joins TRBV2 and TRBJ2-2, with 12 bases lining up with TRBD2. The V gene end was trimmed by 7 bases and the J gene end by 3 bases; junction bases not matched to a gene: 6. In germline, CDR1 is SNHLY, CDR2 FYNNEI. This CDR3 has 16 residues. In nucleotides, the CDR3 is TGTGCCAGCAAATCTAGCGGGGGGGCCGACACCGGGGAGCTGTTTTTT. It codes for CASKSSGGADTGELFF.

This clone was recorded a few times. The chain combines TRBV7-2 with TRBJ2-5; 12 bases fit TRBD1. The CDR3 spans 18 residues. The V gene end was trimmed by 4 bases and the J gene end by 3 bases; junction bases not matched to a gene: 12. Germline CDR1 is SGHTA and CDR2 is FQGNSA. The chain's CDR3 is CASSSTGDRGRLKETQYF. CDR3 coding DNA: TGTGCCAGCAGCTCAACTGGGGACAGGGGGCGGTTGAAAGAGACCCAGTACTTC.

This clone was counted once. The V gene is TRBV5-1, the J gene TRBJ1-6, with D unresolved. Germline V gives CDR1 SGHRS, CDR2 YFSETQ. This CDR3 comprises 15 residues. The V and J ends lost 4 bases and 5 bases respectively, with 13 bases between them. The CDR3: CASSPYGQDNSPLHF. CDR3 sequence (DNA): TGCGCCAGCAGCCCATATGGGCAGGATAATTCACCCCTCCACTTT.

V gene TRBV7-3 combines with J gene TRBJ2-3; 10 bases map to TRBD2. V shed 2 bases and J 6 bases; nucleotides not matched to a gene: 11. The CDR3 is 17 residues long. CDR1 and CDR2 from the germline V gene are SGHTA and FQGTGA. The CDR3 DNA is TGTGCCAGCAGCTTAGACCCTAGCGGGGGCCTGCGGGATACGCAGTATTTT. It codes for CASSLDPSGGLRDTQYF.

V and J are TRBV5-1 and TRBJ1-1; D is possibly TRBD1 (6 bases). CDR1 is SGHRS and CDR2 is YFSETQ in the germline V gene. The V end lost 8 bases, the J end lost 1 base, and 12 bases lay between the germline ends. CDR3 size: 13 residues. The CDR3 region has the DNA TGCGCCAGTAGGACGACAGGGAACACTGAAGCTTTCTTT. Translating it yields CASRTTGNTEAFF.

The V gene is TRBV11-2, the J gene TRBJ2-7; 10 bases agree with TRBD2. J lost 4 bases, V lost 8 bases, and 2 bases had no gene match. The CDR3 totals 12 residues. CDR1 and CDR2 (germline): SGHAT, FQNNGV. CDR3 region: CASWTSGYEQYF. DNA of the CDR3: TGTGCCAGCTGGACTAGCGGATACGAGCAGTACTTC. Full variable domain (outside the CDR3, taken from reference TRBV11-2 and TRBJ2-7): EAGVAQSPRYKIIEKRQSVAFWCNPISGHATLYWYQQILGQGPKLLIQFQNNGVVDDSQLPKDRFSAERLKGVDSTLKIQPAKLEDSAVYLCASWTSGYEQYFGPGTRLTVT.

The V call is TRBV5-4, the J call TRBJ2-7, with 13 bases lining up with TRBD2. J gave up 9 bases and V 0 bases, and 6 bases lay outside the gene matches. The CDR3 totals 15 residues. Per the germline V gene, CDR1 is SGHNT and CDR2 is YYREEE (reference sequence). CDR3 DNA sequence: TGTGCCAGCAGCTTGGCCGGGACTAGCGGGGCTGGGCAGTACTTC. Its protein product is CASSLAGTSGAGQYF.

The chain joins TRBV27 to TRBJ1-3; D possibly corresponds to TRBD1 (6 bases). With 3 bases removed from V and 8 bases from J, the gap between germline ends came to 14 bases. CDR1 MNHEY and CDR2 SMNVEV come from the germline V gene (reference sequence). This CDR3 is 14 amino acids long. CDR3 protein: CASSLGATSDTIYF. In nucleotides, the CDR3 is TGTGCCAGCAGTTTGGGGGCTACCTCGGACACCATATATTTT.

In this sample, this clone turned up a few times. V and J are TRBV5-1 and TRBJ2-2; possible D gene TRBD2, 5 bases. V shed 0 bases and J shed 1 base, with 10 bases lying between them. This CDR3 contains 16 residues. The germline V gene has CDR1 SGHRS and CDR2 YFSETQ. The CDR3 loop is CASSLEPRENTGELFF. CDR3 in DNA: TGCGCCAGCAGCTTGGAACCCCGGGAGAACACCGGGGAGCTGTTTTTT. The variable domain in full, with the rest retrieved from reference TRBV5-1 and TRBJ2-2, is KAGVTQTPRYLIKTRGQQVTLSCSPISGHRSVSWYQQTPGQGLQFLFEYFSETQRNKGNFPGRFSGRQFSNSRSEMNVSTLELGDSALYLCASSLEPRENTGELFFGEGSRLTVL.

The CDR3 loop reads CSVEVHSYEQYF. In DNA form, the CDR3 reads TGCAGCGTTGAAGTTCACTCCTACGAGCAGTACTTC. The rearrangement joins TRBV29-1 to TRBJ2-7, with D unclear. V was trimmed by 1 base and J by 0 bases, leaving 4 bases between them. This CDR3 contains 12 residues. Germline loops: CDR1 SQVTM, CDR2 ANQGSEA.

The table lists this clone with a few counts. V is TRBV2 and J is TRBJ2-7; perhaps TRBD1 as D (5 bases). The CDR3 has 14 amino acids. The germline gives CDR1 SNHLY, CDR2 FYNNEI. The germline V and J ends were trimmed by 6 bases and 1 base, with 13 bases remaining between them. The CDR3 bases are TGTGCCAGCAGACCAACCCAGGGATCCTACGAGCAGTACTTC. It is translated as CASRPTQGSYEQYF.

The J gene is TRBJ2-1, the V gene TRBV5-4; D remains ambiguous. CDR1 and CDR2 from the germline V gene are SGHNT and YYREEE (reference sequence). With 0 bases removed from V and 5 bases from J, the gap between germline ends came to 6 bases. The CDR3 has 13 residues. The DNA of the CDR3 is TGTGCCAGCAGCTTGGTCCGAGACAATGAGCAGTTCTTC. Its protein is CASSLVRDNEQFF.

The chain links TRBV7-9 to TRBJ2-5, with D perhaps matching TRBD1 (5 bases). This CDR3 has 13 amino acids. Germline-derived CDR1 and CDR2 are SEHNR and FQNEAQ (reference sequence). Deletions cut 2 bases from V and 4 bases from J, with 8 bases between. The CDR3 DNA sequence: TGTGCCAGCAGCTTACAGGGTTCAGAGACCCAGTACTTC. This sequence encodes CASSLQGSETQYF.

This clone was observed a few times. V and J are TRBV7-6 and TRBJ1-4; D unclear. Trimming pared 5 bases from V and 3 bases from J, leaving 16 bases between. Germline V CDR1 and CDR2: SGHVS, FNYEAQ. This CDR3 region has 16 residues. CDR3 bases: TGTGCCAGCAGCGCAACAGACATCAGAGCTAATGAAAAACTGTTTTTT. Protein: CASSATDIRANEKLFF.